These 31 T cell receptor beta chains were sequenced from one sample in a study of radiation and T cells in renal cell carcinoma. Clones were sequenced by immunoSEQ multiplex PCR, and TCRdb holds only the in-frame ones, with some missing. The data show 120,000 or so clones, 88% seen once. Indicated time point: blood 2 weeks post-SBRT. Treatment indicated: 15 Gy SBRT to primary tumor, nephrectomy 4 weeks later. The sequencing here drew on blood, taken from a patient whose treatment included radiotherapy and nephrectomy. The receptors shown here come from an older woman with renal cell carcinoma.

The V call is TRBV11-2, the J call TRBJ2-3; D is uncertain. Germline loops: CDR1 SGHAT, CDR2 FQNNGV. V lost 8 bases and J lost 3, with 15 bases in between. The CDR3 covers 14 residues. For the CDR3, the DNA is TGTGCCAGCGGTTTTGGTCAAGGGACAGATACGCAGTATTTT. Residues: CASGFGQGTDTQYF.

The chain uses TRBV2 and TRBJ2-3; 9 positions match TRBD1. Trimming took 4 bases from V and 7 from J; bases not matched to a gene: 6. Germline CDR1 SNHLY, CDR2 FYNNEI. This CDR3 comprises 14 residues. In DNA, the CDR3 is TGTGCCAGCAGTGCACGGACAGGGGAGAATACGCAGTATTTT. This sequence encodes CASSARTGENTQYF.

The V gene is TRBV5-1, the J gene TRBJ2-5, with D tentatively TRBD1 (6 bases). In germline, CDR1 is SGHRS, CDR2 YFSETQ. The length of the CDR3 is 15 residues. Between the trimmed V and J ends, which lost 4 bases and 2 bases, there was a span of 15 bases. The CDR3 region is CASSDLGQSQETQYF. CDR3 DNA: TGCGCCAGCAGCGACCTCGGACAGTCACAAGAGACCCAGTACTTC.

V and J are TRBV7-8 and TRBJ2-3; TRBD2 matches 9 bases. Losses at the gene ends were 1 base for V and 1 base for J; bases not matched to a gene: 0. The CDR3 is made up of 15 amino acids. Germline assignment: CDR1 SGHVS and CDR2 FQNEAQ. The CDR3 here is CASSLVAGGTDTQYF. The CDR3 bases are TGTGCCAGCAGCTTAGTAGCGGGGGGCACAGATACGCAGTATTTT.

The CDR3 spells CASREKTQYF. In DNA, the CDR3 is TGTGCCAGCAGAGAAAAGACCCAGTACTTC. The chain recombines TRBV6-1 with TRBJ2-5; D gene uncertain. The V end was cut by 6 bases, the J end by 6 bases, with 5 bases between. The CDR3 consists of 10 residues. Per germline, CDR1 MNHNS and CDR2 SASEGT.

The chain combines TRBV5-6 with TRBJ2-5, with D possibly TRBD2 on 5 matching bases. Germline V lookup: CDR1 SGHDT, CDR2 YYEEEE. This CDR3 spans 14 amino acids. With 4 bases removed from V and 4 bases from J, the gap between germline ends came to 14 bases. The CDR3 nucleotides are TGTGCCAGCAGCGCTGGTCTCGGGATAGAGACCCAGTACTTC. It translates to CASSAGLGIETQYF.

The genes are TRBV2 and TRBJ2-7, with TRBD1 identical over 7 bases. The CDR3 extends over 15 amino acids. After removal of 3 bases from V and 0 bases from J, the junction contained 5 bases not matched to a gene. The germline V gene has CDR1 SNHLY and CDR2 FYNNEI. The CDR3 region is CASSDLDRSSYEQYF. The CDR3 DNA reads TGTGCCAGCAGTGACCTGGACAGGAGCTCCTACGAGCAGTACTTC.

The J gene is TRBJ2-7, the V gene TRBV6-6; 10 bases match TRBD2. This CDR3 is built from 14 residues. V was clipped by 6 bases and J by 3 bases; unmatched bases: 5. Germline V gives CDR1 MNHNY, CDR2 SVGAGI (reference sequence). CDR3 in amino acids: CASSSGTSVYEQYF. CDR3 nucleotides: TGTGCCAGCAGCTCCGGGACTAGCGTCTACGAGCAGTACTTC.

The chain links TRBV5-8 to TRBJ1-5; D perhaps matches TRBD1 (5 bases). Germline CDR1 is SGHTS and CDR2 is YDEGEE. The CDR3 contains 15 residues. With 0 bases removed from V and 4 bases from J, the gap between germline ends came to 11 bases. The CDR3 is CASSLGGQGNQPQHF. The CDR3 nucleotides are TGTGCCAGCAGCTTGGGCGGACAAGGAAATCAGCCCCAGCATTTT.

This chain links TRBV5-1 with TRBJ1-1, with 7 bases fitting TRBD1. The germline V gene has CDR1 SGHRS and CDR2 YFSETQ. The V and J ends lost 3 bases and 0 bases, in that order; junction bases with no gene match: 8. CDR3 length: 16 amino acids. The CDR3 loop is CASSYDPTGMNTEAFF. In DNA form, the CDR3 reads TGCGCCAGCAGCTACGACCCGACAGGGATGAACACTGAAGCTTTCTTT. Using reference TRBV5-1 and TRBJ1-1 for the parts outside the CDR3, the full variable domain is KAGVTQTPRYLIKTRGQQVTLSCSPISGHRSVSWYQQTPGQGLQFLFEYFSETQRNKGNFPGRFSGRQFSNSRSEMNVSTLELGDSALYLCASSYDPTGMNTEAFFGQGTRLTVV.

This chain connects TRBV19 to TRBJ1-3; TRBD1 matches 8 bases. Germline CDR1 is LNHDA and CDR2 is SQIVND (reference sequence). The CDR3 has 15 residues. Trimming removed 4 bases from V and 2 bases from J; junction bases left unmatched: 4. CDR3 in DNA: TGTGCCAGTAGTAGCAGGGGGCAGGCTGGAAACACCATATATTTT. It encodes CASSSRGQAGNTIYF.

V and J are TRBV15 and TRBJ1-4, with 7 positions matching TRBD1. V gave up 7 bases and J gave up 6 bases; unmatched junction bases: 11. CDR1 is LNHNV and CDR2 is YYDKDF in the germline V gene (reference sequence). This CDR3 spans 15 amino acids. The CDR3 nucleotides read TGTGCCACCAACCGGGGACAGAGAATGTATGAAAAACTGTTTTTT. Translation: CATNRGQRMYEKLFF.

V gene TRBV7-2 combines with J gene TRBJ2-7, with TRBD2 matching over 14 bases. V was clipped by 3 bases and J by 3 bases; unmatched bases: 4. The CDR3 is 16 residues long. Germline V gives CDR1 SGHTA, CDR2 FQGNSA. In nucleotides, the CDR3 is TGTGCCAGCAGCTTGGGGACTAGCGGGGGCGGCTACGAGCAGTACTTC. Translation gives CASSLGTSGGGYEQYF.

This clone was seen once. V usage is TRBV29-1 and J usage is TRBJ2-1, with 9 bases aligning to TRBD2. V was clipped by 3 bases and J by 7 bases; unmatched bases: 4. There are 13 residues in the CDR3. CDR1 is SQVTM, CDR2 ANQGSEA, per germline. The CDR3 loop reads CSVDRLAGNEQFF. CDR3 in DNA: TGCAGCGTTGACCGGCTAGCGGGGAATGAGCAGTTCTTC.

To note about this clone: Within the sample, other DNA sequences also encode this same CDR3. The genes are TRBV15 and TRBJ1-6; D gene unclear. V was cut by 3 bases and J by 4 bases, with 7 bases left in between. Per germline, CDR1 LNHNV and CDR2 YYDKDF (reference sequence). The CDR3 totals 14 residues. CDR3 bases: TGTGCCACCAGCAGGGACCGATATAATTCACCCCTCCACTTT. Its protein product is CATSRDRYNSPLHF.

The V and J genes are TRBV7-2 and TRBJ1-2; D possibly corresponds to TRBD1 (5 bases). V gave up 1 base and J gave up 8 bases, with 11 bases separating them. The CDR3 consists of 13 residues. From germline, CDR1 is SGHTA and CDR2 FQGNSA. This chain's CDR3 is CASSLGGARGYTF. The CDR3 bases are TGTGCCAGCAGCTTAGGTGGGGCTAGAGGCTACACCTTC.

A note on this clone: Additional DNA sequences in this sample encode the identical CDR3. The V call is TRBV2, the J call TRBJ2-7; D is ambiguous. V was pared by 4 bases and J by 2 bases, with 3 bases between. The CDR3 spans 11 residues. Germline loops: CDR1 SNHLY, CDR2 FYNNEI. Written as DNA, the CDR3 is TGTGCCAGCAGTGGGGCCTACGAGCAGTACTTC. Translated: CASSGAYEQYF. The full variable domain, in which reference TRBV2 and TRBJ2-7 provide the parts outside the CDR3, is EPEVTQTPSHQVTQMGQEVILRCVPISNHLYFYWYRQILGQKVEFLVSFYNNEISEKSEIFDDQFSVERPDGSNFTLKIRSTKLEDSAMYFCASSGAYEQYFGPGTRLTVT.

The gene calls are TRBV9 and TRBJ1-2; the D is unclear. CDR1 is SGDLS, CDR2 YYNGEE, per germline. V lost 4 bases and J lost 0, with 13 bases in between. The CDR3 has 15 residues. CDR3 nucleotide sequence: TGTGCCAGCAGCCTTACTGGGGAGCCTAACTATGGCTACACCTTC. It specifies CASSLTGEPNYGYTF.

The V call is TRBV2, the J call TRBJ2-5; D assignment may be TRBD1 or TRBD2 (6 bases each). Trimming cost V 2 bases and J 2 bases, with 15 bases left between them. Germline values: CDR1 SNHLY, CDR2 FYNNEI. The CDR3 length is 16 residues. CDR3 loop: CASSERLTGLQETQYF. CDR3 coding DNA: TGTGCCAGCAGTGAAAGGTTGACAGGACTACAAGAGACCCAGTACTTC.

J is TRBJ2-2 and V is TRBV19, with D maybe TRBD1 (5 bases). Germline lookup yields CDR1 LNHDA and CDR2 SQIVND (reference sequence). Trimming shortened V by 0 bases and J by 1 base, and 9 bases separated the two germline ends. The CDR3 sequence is 16 residues long. CDR3 amino acids: CASSIDRQLNTGELFF. The CDR3 DNA sequence: TGTGCCAGTAGTATAGATCGACAGCTGAACACCGGGGAGCTGTTTTTT.

The rearrangement links TRBV7-8 to TRBJ2-3; TRBD2 aligns across 7 bases. CDR1 SGHVS and CDR2 FQNEAQ come from the germline V gene. This CDR3 spans 17 amino acids. J gave up 4 bases and V 5 bases, and 15 bases lay outside the gene matches. CDR3 sequence (DNA): TGTGCCAGCAGCGCTAAATCGGGGGGTGTATTGTCAGATACGCAGTATTTT. Residues: CASSAKSGGVLSDTQYF.

This sequence joins TRBV9 and TRBJ2-5, with D possibly being TRBD1 or TRBD2 (6 bases each). The V end lost 4 bases, the J end lost 5 bases, and 24 bases lay between the germline ends. The CDR3 contains 17 residues. Germline values: CDR1 SGDLS, CDR2 YYNGEE. Here the CDR3 reads CASSLTGGGPNPETQYF. The CDR3 coding sequence is TGTGCCAGCAGCCTAACTGGAGGGGGGCCGAACCCGGAGACCCAGTACTTC.

The chain couples TRBV15 to TRBJ1-3; D remains unclear. This CDR3 spans 15 amino acids. V lost 5 bases to trimming and J lost 0 bases, with 11 bases between them. The germline gives CDR1 LNHNV, CDR2 YYDKDF (reference sequence). CDR3 nucleotide sequence: TGTGCCACCAGCCCCTATAGAGACTCTGGAAACACCATATATTTT. This gives the protein CATSPYRDSGNTIYF.

This chain connects TRBV7-6 to TRBJ2-3, with D possibly being TRBD2 (5 bases). The CDR3 has 15 residues. V was cut by 2 bases and J by 2 bases, with 11 bases left in between. From germline, CDR1 is SGHVS and CDR2 FNYEAQ. CDR3 loop: CASSLYERDTDTQYF. Here the CDR3 DNA reads TGTGCCAGCAGCTTATATGAGAGGGACACAGATACGCAGTATTTT.

A word on this clone: An end of the junction differs from the germline gene, which may be a read error. The same CDR3 also results from other DNA sequences found in this sample. V usage is TRBV15 and J usage is TRBJ2-7; tentative D call: TRBD2 (5 bases). This CDR3 has 14 residues. Germline CDR1 is LNHNV and CDR2 is YYDKDF (reference sequence). The CDR3 DNA sequence: TGTGCCACTAGCAGAGAGGGTCCCGGGCACGAGCAGTACTTC. Encoded protein: CATSREGPGHEQYF.

The chain couples TRBV10-3 to TRBJ2-3; 10 nucleotides match TRBD2. J was trimmed by 0 bases and V by 2 bases; bases with no gene match: 2. The germline gives CDR1 ENHRY, CDR2 SYGVKD. The CDR3 totals 16 residues. This CDR3 reads CAISERLAGSTDTQYF. The CDR3 DNA is TGTGCCATCAGTGAGAGACTAGCGGGTAGCACAGATACGCAGTATTTT.

V gene TRBV28 combines with J gene TRBJ2-6; D remains unclear. Germline V gene data show CDR1 as MDHEN and CDR2 as SYDVKM. The CDR3 runs to 13 residues. Trimming left V 6 bases short and J 2 bases short, with 5 bases between. The CDR3 region is CASRFAGANVLTF. The CDR3 DNA follows: TGTGCCAGCAGATTTGCTGGGGCCAACGTCCTGACTTTC.

The gene calls are TRBV27 and TRBJ1-4; D may be TRBD1 (6 bases). Germline V gene lookup returns CDR1 MNHEY and CDR2 SMNVEV (reference sequence). This CDR3 spans 15 amino acids. V was pared by 5 bases and J by 2 bases, with 12 bases between. CDR3 DNA sequence: TGTGCCAGCAGTACTACAGGGCGTACTAATGAAAAACTGTTTTTT. This gives the protein CASSTTGRTNEKLFF.

This clone was observed a few times. This chain uses TRBV5-6 with TRBJ2-3; TRBD1 agrees at 8 bases. This CDR3 has 14 residues. CDR1 is SGHDT and CDR2 is YYEEEE in the germline V gene. Germline trimming cut 6 bases from V and 3 bases from J; bases unmatched to any gene: 6. The CDR3 sequence: CASKGQGRTDTQYF. Written as DNA, the CDR3 is TGTGCCAGCAAAGGACAGGGAAGGACAGATACGCAGTATTTT.

The V and J genes are TRBV18 and TRBJ2-3; TRBD2 might be the D (6 bases). Germline V CDR1 and CDR2: KGHSH, LQKENI. Trimming took 1 base from V and 0 from J, leaving 11 bases between them. The CDR3 sequence is 16 residues long. The CDR3 bases are TGTGCCAGCTCACCACTACGCGGGGTCAGCACAGATACGCAGTATTTT. Its protein is CASSPLRGVSTDTQYF.

The gene calls are TRBV7-2 and TRBJ2-7; TRBD2 agrees at 9 bases. The V and J ends lost 5 bases and 1 base, in that order; junction bases with no gene match: 6. Germline V CDR1 and CDR2: SGHTA, FQGNSA. There are 15 residues in the CDR3. The CDR3 DNA is TGTGCCAGCAGCGAAGTTCTAGCGGGGTCCTACGAGCAGTACTTC. This encodes CASSEVLAGSYEQYF. Supplemented by reference TRBV7-2 and TRBJ2-7, the full variable domain reads GAGVSQSPSNKVTEKGKDVELRCDPISGHTALYWYRQSLGQGLEFLIYFQGNSAPDKSGLPSDRFSAERTGGSVSTLTIQRTQQEDSAVYLCASSEVLAGSYEQYFGPGTRLTVT.